This T cell receptor (beta chain) was identified during a study of blood T cell repertoires in COVID-19. Study in general: Sources were T cells, B-cell-depleted T cells, or PBMCs; the material itself was cDNA or gDNA.

This clone was seen a handful of times. V was pared by 4 bases and J by 1 base, with 18 bases between. The CDR3 has 17 amino acids. In the original workflow: Amplified reference gene primers provided the basis for estimating nucleated cell counts. Profiled with immunoSEQ multiplex PCR; TCRdb holds only in-frame clones, not every one. V, J and clone size are those of that table, while D and trimming were read from the DNA. The table has about 130,000 clones, approximately 85% seen once. Sequenced material: peripheral blood. The chain combines TRBV5-3 with TRBJ1-5, with no clear D. TRBV5-3 is an open reading frame, and its role is uncertain. This clonotype was sampled from a human donor in a cohort sampled during active COVID-19. CDR3 coding DNA: TGTGCCAGAAGCAAAAGAGGAGGAAAGGGCAGCAATCAGCCCCAGCATTTT. It specifies CARSKRGGKGSNQPQHF.